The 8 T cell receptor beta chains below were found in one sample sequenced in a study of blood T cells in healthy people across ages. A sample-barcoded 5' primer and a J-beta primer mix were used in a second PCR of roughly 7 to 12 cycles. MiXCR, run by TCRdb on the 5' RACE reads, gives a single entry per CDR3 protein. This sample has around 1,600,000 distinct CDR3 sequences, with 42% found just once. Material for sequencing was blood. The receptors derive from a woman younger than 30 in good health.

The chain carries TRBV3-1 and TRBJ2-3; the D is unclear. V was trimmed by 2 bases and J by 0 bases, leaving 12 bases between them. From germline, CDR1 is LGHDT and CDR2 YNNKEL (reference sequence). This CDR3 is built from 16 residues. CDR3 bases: TGTGCCAGCAGCCAACCGGGCAGGTGGAGCACAGATACGCAGTATTTT. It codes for CASSQPGRWSTDTQYF.

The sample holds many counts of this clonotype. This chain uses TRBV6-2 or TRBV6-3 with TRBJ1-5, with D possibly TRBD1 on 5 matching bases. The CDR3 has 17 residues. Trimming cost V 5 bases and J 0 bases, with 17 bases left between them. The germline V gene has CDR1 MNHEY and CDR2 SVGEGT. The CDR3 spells CASSPLPGRSSNQPQHF. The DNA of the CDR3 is TGTGCCAGCAGTCCATTACCGGGACGGAGTAGCAATCAGCCCCAGCATTTT.

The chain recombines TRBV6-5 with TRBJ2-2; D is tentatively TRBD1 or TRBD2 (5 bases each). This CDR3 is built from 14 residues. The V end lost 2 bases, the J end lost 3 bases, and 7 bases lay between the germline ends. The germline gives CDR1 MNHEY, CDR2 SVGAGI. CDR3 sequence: CASSYGTYTGELFF. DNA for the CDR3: TGTGCCAGCAGTTACGGGACCTACACCGGGGAGCTGTTTTTT.

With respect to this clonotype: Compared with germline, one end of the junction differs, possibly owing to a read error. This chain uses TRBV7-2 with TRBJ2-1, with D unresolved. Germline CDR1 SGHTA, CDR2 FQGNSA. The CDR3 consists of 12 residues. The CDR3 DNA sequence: TGTGCCTGCAGCTTAGTGGTGGGTGAGCAGTTCTTC. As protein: CACSLVVGEQFF.

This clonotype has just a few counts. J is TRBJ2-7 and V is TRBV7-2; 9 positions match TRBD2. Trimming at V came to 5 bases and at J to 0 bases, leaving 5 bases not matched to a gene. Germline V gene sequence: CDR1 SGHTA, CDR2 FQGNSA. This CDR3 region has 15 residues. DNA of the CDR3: TGTGCCAGCAGCGACTGGACTAGCGCCTCCTACGAGCAGTACTTC. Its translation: CASSDWTSASYEQYF.

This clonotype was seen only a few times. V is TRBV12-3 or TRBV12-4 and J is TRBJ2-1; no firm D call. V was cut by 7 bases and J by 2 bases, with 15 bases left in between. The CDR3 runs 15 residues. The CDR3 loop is CASTFQANTYNEQFF. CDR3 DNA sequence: TGTGCCAGCACCTTCCAGGCCAACACCTACAATGAGCAGTTCTTC.

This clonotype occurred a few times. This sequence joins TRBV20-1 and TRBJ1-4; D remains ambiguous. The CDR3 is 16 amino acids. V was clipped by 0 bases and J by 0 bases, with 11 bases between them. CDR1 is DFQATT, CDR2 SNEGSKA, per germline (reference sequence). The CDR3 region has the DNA TGCAGTGCTAGAGATCCCTACAAGACAACTAATGAAAAACTGTTTTTT. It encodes CSARDPYKTTNEKLFF.

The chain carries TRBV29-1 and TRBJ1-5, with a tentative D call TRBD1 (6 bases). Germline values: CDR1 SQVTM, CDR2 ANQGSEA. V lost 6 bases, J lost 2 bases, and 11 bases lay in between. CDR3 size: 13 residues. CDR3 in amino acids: CSVHGGGNQPQHF. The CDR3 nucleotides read TGCAGCGTCCACGGGGGCGGCAATCAGCCCCAGCATTTT.